These 10 T cell receptor beta chains were sequenced from one sample in a study of T-cell reconstitution after alpha-beta-depleted transplantation in children. Construction of the TCRbeta library involved unique molecular identifiers. TCRdb re-called the PCR reads through MiXCR, storing one row per CDR3 protein. The repertoire includes about 58,000 distinct CDR3 sequences, 44% of them detected once, and 95% to 98% sits in the top ten. The material sequenced was PBMCs, mostly from graft donor cells, taken 360 days after TCRalphabeta/CD19-depleted stem cell transplant. These receptor sequences come from a male patient younger than 18 who had a stem cell transplant for acute lymphoblastic leukemia, so the T cells may come from the graft donor.

V gene TRBV6-2 or TRBV6-3 combines with J gene TRBJ2-1; maybe TRBD2 (6 bases). This CDR3 is 13 amino acids long. Trimming left V 8 bases short and J 5 bases short, with 13 bases between. Germline V gene lookup returns CDR1 MNHEY and CDR2 SVGEGT. The CDR3 here is CASRWRADNEQFF. The CDR3 DNA reads TGTGCCAGCCGCTGGAGGGCCGACAATGAGCAGTTCTTC.

CDR3 nucleotides: TGTGCCAGCAGCTTAGCGGGCGCAGGGTATGGCTACACCTTC. Translated, it gives CASSLAGAGYGYTF. The V and J genes are TRBV7-2 and TRBJ1-2, with D perhaps matching TRBD1 (5 bases). CDR3 length: 14 amino acids. V dropped 0 bases and J dropped 5 bases, with 10 bases sitting between them. Germline CDR1 and CDR2: SGHTA and FQGNSA. The full variable domain, rest sourced from reference TRBV7-2 and TRBJ1-2, is GAGVSQSPSNKVTEKGKDVELRCDPISGHTALYWYRQSLGQGLEFLIYFQGNSAPDKSGLPSDRFSAERTGGSVSTLTIQRTQQEDSAVYLCASSLAGAGYGYTFGSGTRLTVV.

This chain joins TRBV24-1 and TRBJ2-1, with TRBD1 matching 8 bases. V was pared by 6 bases and J by 9 bases, with 0 bases of the junction left unmatched. This CDR3 spans 11 amino acids. Per germline, CDR1 KGHDR and CDR2 SFDVKD. The CDR3 here is CATSQGAEQFF. In DNA form, the CDR3 reads TGTGCCACCAGTCAGGGGGCTGAGCAGTTCTTC.

The chain recombines TRBV7-2 with TRBJ2-3; TRBD1 is a possible D gene (5 bases). Trimming removed 5 bases at V and 4 bases at J, with 13 bases between. The germline V gene has CDR1 SGHTA and CDR2 FQGNSA. The CDR3 is 14 amino acids. CDR3 sequence reads: CASSPPSGPDTQYF. The DNA for the CDR3 is TGTGCCAGCAGCCCCCCCTCAGGGCCAGATACGCAGTATTTT.

This clonotype was recorded a few times. The chain carries TRBV5-1 and TRBJ2-1; no clear D gene. The length of the CDR3 is 13 residues. Germline CDR1 is SGHRS and CDR2 is YFSETQ. V lost 5 bases and J lost 0, with 6 bases in between. The CDR3 is CASRESSYNEQFF. The CDR3 DNA follows: TGCGCCAGCAGGGAGAGCTCCTACAATGAGCAGTTCTTC. Full variable domain (rest looked up from reference TRBV5-1 and TRBJ2-1): KAGVTQTPRYLIKTRGQQVTLSCSPISGHRSVSWYQQTPGQGLQFLFEYFSETQRNKGNFPGRFSGRQFSNSRSEMNVSTLELGDSALYLCASRESSYNEQFFGPGTRLTVL.

The CDR3 reads CSVDGGRNTGELFF. CDR3 DNA: TGCAGCGTTGATGGGGGAAGGAACACCGGGGAGCTGTTTTTT. This chain links TRBV29-1 with TRBJ2-2; D might be TRBD1 or TRBD2, each matching 5 bases. The V gene's germline CDR1 is SQVTM and CDR2 ANQGSEA. V lost 3 bases to trimming and J lost 1 base, with 9 bases between them. The length of the CDR3 is 14 residues.

The gene calls are TRBV4-3 and TRBJ2-7; D not certain. The V end was cut by 0 bases, the J end by 3 bases, with 6 bases between. In germline, CDR1 is LGHNA, CDR2 YSLEER. The CDR3 sequence is 13 residues long. In nucleotides, the CDR3 is TGCGCCAGCAGCCAAGATCTCCTCTACGAGCAGTACTTC. Translation: CASSQDLLYEQYF.

The chain employs TRBV15 and TRBJ1-2; weak D call: TRBD1 (5 bases). The CDR3 consists of 16 residues. V was pared by 1 base and J by 0 bases, with 12 bases between. Germline V gene lookup returns CDR1 LNHNV and CDR2 YYDKDF (reference sequence). For the CDR3, the DNA is TGTGCCACCAGCAGAGGGGACCGAGGCCCTAACTATGGCTACACCTTC. Protein product: CATSRGDRGPNYGYTF.

This chain uses TRBV12-3 or TRBV12-4 with TRBJ2-5; possibly TRBD2 for D (5 bases). The CDR3 totals 11 residues. Between the trimmed V and J ends, which lost 8 bases and 9 bases, there was a span of 13 bases. CDR3 loop: CASVIGVAQYF. CDR3 nucleotide sequence: TGTGCCAGCGTCATCGGGGTGGCCCAGTACTTC.

J is TRBJ1-3 and V is TRBV28, with D hard to call. V was clipped by 2 bases and J by 2 bases, with 7 bases between them. Germline CDR1 and CDR2: MDHEN and SYDVKM. This CDR3 has 14 residues. The CDR3 loop is CASSLRRAGNTIYF. CDR3 coding DNA: TGTGCCAGCAGTTTACGTCGGGCTGGAAACACCATATATTTT. Looking up the rest from reference TRBV28 and TRBJ1-3 gives the full variable domain: DVKVTQSSRYLVKRTGEKVFLECVQDMDHENMFWYRQDPGLGLRLIYFSYDVKMKEKGDIPEGYSVSREKKERFSLILESASTNQTSMYLCASSLRRAGNTIYFGEGSWLTVV.